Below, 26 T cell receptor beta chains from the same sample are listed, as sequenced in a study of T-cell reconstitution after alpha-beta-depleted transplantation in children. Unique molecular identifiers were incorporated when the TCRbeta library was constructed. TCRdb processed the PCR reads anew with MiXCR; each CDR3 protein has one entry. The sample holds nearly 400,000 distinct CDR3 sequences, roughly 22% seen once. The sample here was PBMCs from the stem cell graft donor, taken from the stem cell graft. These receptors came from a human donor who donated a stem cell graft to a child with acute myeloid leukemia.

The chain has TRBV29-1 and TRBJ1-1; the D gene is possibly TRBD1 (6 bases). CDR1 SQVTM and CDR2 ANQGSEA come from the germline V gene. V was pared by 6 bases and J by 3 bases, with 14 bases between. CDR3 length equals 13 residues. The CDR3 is CSVLGGSDTEAFF. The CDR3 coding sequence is TGCAGCGTACTAGGGGGTTCGGACACTGAAGCTTTCTTT.

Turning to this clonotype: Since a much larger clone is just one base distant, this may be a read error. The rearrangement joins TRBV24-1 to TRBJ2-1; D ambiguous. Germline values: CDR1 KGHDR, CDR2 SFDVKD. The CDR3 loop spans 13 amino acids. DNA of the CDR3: TGTGCCGCCAGTGATTCCTGGGACAATGAGCAGTTCTTC. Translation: CAASDSWDNEQFF.

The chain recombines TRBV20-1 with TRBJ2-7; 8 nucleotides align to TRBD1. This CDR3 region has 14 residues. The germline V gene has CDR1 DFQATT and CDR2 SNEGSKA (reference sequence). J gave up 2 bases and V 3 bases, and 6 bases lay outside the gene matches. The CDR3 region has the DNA TGCAGTGCTAGGGCCCGGGACAGGCCCTACGAGCAGTACTTC. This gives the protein CSARARDRPYEQYF.

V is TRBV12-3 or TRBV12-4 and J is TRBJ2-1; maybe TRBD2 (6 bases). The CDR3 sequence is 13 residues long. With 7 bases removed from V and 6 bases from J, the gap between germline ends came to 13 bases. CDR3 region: CASTTGTLNEQFF. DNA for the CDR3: TGTGCCAGCACCACCGGGACTCTCAATGAGCAGTTCTTC.

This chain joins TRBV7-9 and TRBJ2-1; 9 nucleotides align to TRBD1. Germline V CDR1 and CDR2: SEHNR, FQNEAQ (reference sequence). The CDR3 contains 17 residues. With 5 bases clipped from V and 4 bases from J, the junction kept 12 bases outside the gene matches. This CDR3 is CASSTRTGELKYNEQFF. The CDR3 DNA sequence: TGTGCCAGCAGCACTCGGACAGGGGAACTCAAATACAATGAGCAGTTCTTC.

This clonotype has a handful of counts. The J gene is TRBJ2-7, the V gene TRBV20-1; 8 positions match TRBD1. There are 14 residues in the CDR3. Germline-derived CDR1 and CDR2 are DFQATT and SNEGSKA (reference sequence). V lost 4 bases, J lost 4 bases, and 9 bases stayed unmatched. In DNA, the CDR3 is TGCAGTGCTAAATCCAGGGGGCGCTTGTACGAGCAGTACTTC. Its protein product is CSAKSRGRLYEQYF.

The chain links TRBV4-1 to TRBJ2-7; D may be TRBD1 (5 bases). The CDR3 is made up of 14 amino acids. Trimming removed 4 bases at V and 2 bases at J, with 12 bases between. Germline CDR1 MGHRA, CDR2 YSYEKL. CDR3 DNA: TGCGCCAGCAGCCTTGAAAGGGGCACCTACGAGCAGTACTTC. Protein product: CASSLERGTYEQYF.

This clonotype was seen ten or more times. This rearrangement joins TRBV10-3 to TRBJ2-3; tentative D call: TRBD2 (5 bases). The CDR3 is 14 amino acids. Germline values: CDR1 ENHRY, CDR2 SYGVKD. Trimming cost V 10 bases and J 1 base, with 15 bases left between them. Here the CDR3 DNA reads TGTGCCACCTGGACTCCGTCGGGCACAGATACGCAGTATTTT. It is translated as CATWTPSGTDTQYF.

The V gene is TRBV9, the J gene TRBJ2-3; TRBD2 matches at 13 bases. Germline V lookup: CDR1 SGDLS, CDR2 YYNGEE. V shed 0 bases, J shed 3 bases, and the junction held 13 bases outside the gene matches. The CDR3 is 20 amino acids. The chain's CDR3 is CASSVAAGLAGSGPTDTQYF. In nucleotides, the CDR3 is TGTGCCAGCAGCGTAGCTGCGGGACTAGCGGGATCGGGCCCGACAGATACGCAGTATTTT.

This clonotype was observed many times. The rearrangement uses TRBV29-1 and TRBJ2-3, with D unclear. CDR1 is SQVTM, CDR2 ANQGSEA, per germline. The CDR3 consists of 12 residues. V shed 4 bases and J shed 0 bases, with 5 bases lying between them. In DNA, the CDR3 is TGCAGCGTTGTAATTAGCACAGATACGCAGTATTTT. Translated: CSVVISTDTQYF.

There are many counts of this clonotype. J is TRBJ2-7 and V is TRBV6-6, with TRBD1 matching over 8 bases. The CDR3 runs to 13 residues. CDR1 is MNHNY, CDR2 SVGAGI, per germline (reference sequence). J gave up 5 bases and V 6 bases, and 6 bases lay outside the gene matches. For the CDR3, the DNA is TGTGCCAGCAGATCCCAGGGGGCTGACGAGCAGTACTTC. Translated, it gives CASRSQGADEQYF.

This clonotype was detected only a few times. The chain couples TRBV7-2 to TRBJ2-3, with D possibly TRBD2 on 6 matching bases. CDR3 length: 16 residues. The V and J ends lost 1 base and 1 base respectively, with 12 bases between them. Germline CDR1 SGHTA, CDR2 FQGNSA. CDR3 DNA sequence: TGTGCCAGCAGCTTAGGGAGCGGGTTAGGCACAGATACGCAGTATTTT. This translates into CASSLGSGLGTDTQYF.

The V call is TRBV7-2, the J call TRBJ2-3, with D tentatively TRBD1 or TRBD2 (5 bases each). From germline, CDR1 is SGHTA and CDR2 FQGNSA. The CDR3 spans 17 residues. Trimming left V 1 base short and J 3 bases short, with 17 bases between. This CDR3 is CASSLVGLAFATDTQYF. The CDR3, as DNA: TGTGCCAGCAGCTTAGTGGGGCTAGCCTTTGCGACAGATACGCAGTATTTT.

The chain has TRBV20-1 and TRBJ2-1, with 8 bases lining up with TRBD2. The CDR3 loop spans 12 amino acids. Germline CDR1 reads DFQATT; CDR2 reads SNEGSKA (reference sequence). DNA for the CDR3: TGCAGCGGGAGGGACGATTACAATGAGCAGTTCTTC. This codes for CSGRDDYNEQFF.

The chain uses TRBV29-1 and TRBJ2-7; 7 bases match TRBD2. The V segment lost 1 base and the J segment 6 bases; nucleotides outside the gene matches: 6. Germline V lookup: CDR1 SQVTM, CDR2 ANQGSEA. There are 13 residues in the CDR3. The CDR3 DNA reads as TGCAGCGTTGAAGTGAGGGGAGGGGCCGAGCAGTACTTC. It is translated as CSVEVRGGAEQYF.

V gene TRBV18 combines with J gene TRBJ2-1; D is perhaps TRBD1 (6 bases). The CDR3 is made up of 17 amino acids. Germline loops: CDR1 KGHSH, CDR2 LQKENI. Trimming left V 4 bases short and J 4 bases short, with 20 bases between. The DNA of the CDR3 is TGTGCCAGCTCACTCATTGGCATCGCAGGGGAATACAATGAGCAGTTCTTC. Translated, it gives CASSLIGIAGEYNEQFF.

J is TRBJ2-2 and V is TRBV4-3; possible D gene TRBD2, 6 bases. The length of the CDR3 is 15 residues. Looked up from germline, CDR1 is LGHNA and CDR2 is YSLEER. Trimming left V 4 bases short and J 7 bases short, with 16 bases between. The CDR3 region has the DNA TGCGCCAGCAGCCGCCAGGGACTGAGAGACGGGGAGCTGTTTTTT. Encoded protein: CASSRQGLRDGELFF.

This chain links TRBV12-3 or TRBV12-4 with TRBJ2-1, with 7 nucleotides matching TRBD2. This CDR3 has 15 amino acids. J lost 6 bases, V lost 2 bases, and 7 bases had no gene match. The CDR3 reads CASSLLLAYGNEQFF. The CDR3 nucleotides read TGTGCCAGCAGTTTATTACTAGCGTATGGCAATGAGCAGTTCTTC.

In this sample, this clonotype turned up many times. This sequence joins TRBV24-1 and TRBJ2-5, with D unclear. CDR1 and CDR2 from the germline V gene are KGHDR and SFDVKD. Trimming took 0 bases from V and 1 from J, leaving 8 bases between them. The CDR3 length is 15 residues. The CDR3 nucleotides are TGTGCCACCAGTGATTTGCAGCAGTCCCAAGAGACCCAGTACTTC. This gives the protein CATSDLQQSQETQYF.

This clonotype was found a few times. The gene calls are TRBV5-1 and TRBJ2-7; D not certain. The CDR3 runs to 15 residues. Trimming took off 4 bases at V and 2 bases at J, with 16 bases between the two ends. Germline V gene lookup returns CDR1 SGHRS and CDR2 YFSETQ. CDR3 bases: TGCGCCAGCAGCAAGGTTCGCGGACCAACCTACGAGCAGTACTTC. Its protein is CASSKVRGPTYEQYF.

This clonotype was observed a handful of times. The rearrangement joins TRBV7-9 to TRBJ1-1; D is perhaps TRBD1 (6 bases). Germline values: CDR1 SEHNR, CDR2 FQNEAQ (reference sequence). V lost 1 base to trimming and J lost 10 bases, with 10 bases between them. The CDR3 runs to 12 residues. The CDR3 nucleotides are TGTGCCAGCAGCTTAGGACAGGAAGGAGCTTTCTTT. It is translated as CASSLGQEGAFF.

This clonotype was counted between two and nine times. CDR3 region: CSVSRETYGYTF. The CDR3, as DNA: TGCAGCGTCAGCAGGGAAACGTATGGCTACACCTTC. The chain links TRBV29-1 to TRBJ1-2; tentative D call: TRBD1 (5 bases). Deletions cut 6 bases from V and 5 bases from J, with 13 bases between. The CDR3 totals 12 residues. Germline lookup yields CDR1 SQVTM and CDR2 ANQGSEA.

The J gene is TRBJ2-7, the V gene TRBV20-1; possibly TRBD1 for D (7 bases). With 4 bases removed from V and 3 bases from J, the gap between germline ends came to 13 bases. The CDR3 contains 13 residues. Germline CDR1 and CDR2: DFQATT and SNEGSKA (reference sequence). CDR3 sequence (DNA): TGCAGTGCTAAAGGAGGGGGCGACTACGAGCAGTACTTC. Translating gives CSAKGGGDYEQYF.

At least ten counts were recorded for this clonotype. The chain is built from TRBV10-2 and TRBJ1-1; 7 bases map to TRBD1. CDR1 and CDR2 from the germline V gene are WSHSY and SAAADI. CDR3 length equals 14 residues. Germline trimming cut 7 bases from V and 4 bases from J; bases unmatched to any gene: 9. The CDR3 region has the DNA TGCGCCAGCACGCCCACAGGGGAGGGCACTGAAGCTTTCTTT. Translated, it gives CASTPTGEGTEAFF.

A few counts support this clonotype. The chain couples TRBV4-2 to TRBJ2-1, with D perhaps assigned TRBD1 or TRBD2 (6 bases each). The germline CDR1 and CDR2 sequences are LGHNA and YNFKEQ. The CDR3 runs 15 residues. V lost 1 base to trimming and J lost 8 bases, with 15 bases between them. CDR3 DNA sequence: TGTGCCAGCAGCCAAGGCCACCGGGGGCGGGATGAGCAGTTCTTC. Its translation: CASSQGHRGRDEQFF.

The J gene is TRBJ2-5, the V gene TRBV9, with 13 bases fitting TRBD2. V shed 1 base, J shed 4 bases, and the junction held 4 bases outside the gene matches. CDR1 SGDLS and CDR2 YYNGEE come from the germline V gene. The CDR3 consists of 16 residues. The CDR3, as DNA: TGTGCCAGCAGCGTAACTAGCGGGAGGGCCTCAGAGACCCAGTACTTC. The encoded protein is CASSVTSGRASETQYF.